The 18 T cell receptor beta chains presented below share a single source sample, sequenced in a study of CD8+CD57+ T cells in acquired aplastic anemia. For sequencing, patients were chosen who had shown expansion of CD8+CD57+ cells by flow cytometry. CDR3 and TCR beta VDJ profiling relied on a genomic DNA template. MiXCR, run by TCRdb on the reads, gives a single entry per CDR3 protein. Of around 160,000 distinct CDR3 sequences in the sample, roughly 48% were seen once. Material for sequencing was sorted CD4+, CD8+, or CD8+CD57+ T cells (not recorded which) from PBMCs. These receptors came from a human donor with aplastic anemia.

The DNA of the CDR3 is TGTGCCAGCAGCCAAGGGACAGCTAAGCAGTTCTTC. Encoded protein: CASSQGTAKQFF. The rearrangement links TRBV25-1 to TRBJ2-1; 7 bases are shared with TRBD1. The CDR3 contains 12 residues. J lost 11 bases, V lost 6 bases, and 7 bases had no gene match. From germline, CDR1 is MGHDK and CDR2 SYGVNS.

This clonotype was seen at least ten times. The chain is built from TRBV15 and TRBJ2-1; 9 bases are a match to TRBD1. The CDR3 is 14 residues long. Germline V gene data show CDR1 as LNHNV and CDR2 as YYDKDF (reference sequence). Trimming took 4 bases from V and 7 from J; bases not matched to a gene: 5. CDR3 in DNA: TGTGCCACCAGCACCGGGACAGGGCGGAATGAGCAGTTCTTC. It is translated as CATSTGTGRNEQFF.

The J gene is TRBJ1-2, the V gene TRBV2, with 7 positions matching TRBD1. CDR3 length equals 14 residues. The junction had 12 bases not matched to a gene; V was cut back by 6 bases and J by 8 bases. Germline V gives CDR1 SNHLY, CDR2 FYNNEI. The CDR3, as DNA: TGTGCCAGCAGGACCAAACAGACAGGGTTCGGCTACACCTTC. Amino acids: CASRTKQTGFGYTF.

This clonotype was seen ten or more times. This rearrangement joins TRBV3-1 to TRBJ1-5; unclear D gene. The germline V gene encodes CDR1 LGHDT and CDR2 YNNKEL (reference sequence). The CDR3 is made up of 13 amino acids. V lost 2 bases to trimming and J lost 6 bases, with 8 bases between them. The CDR3 is CASSQSPTQPQHF. For the CDR3, the DNA is TGTGCCAGCAGCCAATCCCCAACTCAGCCCCAGCATTTT.

This clonotype was seen only once. This chain uses TRBV10-3 with TRBJ1-1; D uncertain. The CDR3 is 13 residues long. The germline CDR1 and CDR2 sequences are ENHRY and SYGVKD. V lost 4 bases, J lost 1 base, and 7 bases lay in between. CDR3 DNA sequence: TGTGCCATCAGTGGGGCAGGGAACACTGAAGCTTTCTTT. Its translation is CAISGAGNTEAFF.

As concerns this clonotype: Just one base apart from a much larger clone, this may be a read error. The CDR3 DNA is TGCGCCAACAGCTTGGTGACAGGGGGGGCCTACGAGCAGTACTTC. Amino acids: CANSLVTGGAYEQYF. The chain is built from TRBV5-1 and TRBJ2-7, with TRBD1 matching over 9 bases. The length of the CDR3 is 15 residues. Germline V lookup: CDR1 SGHRS, CDR2 YFSETQ. Drawing the rest from reference TRBV5-1 and TRBJ2-7, the complete variable domain is KAGVTQTPRYLIKTRGQQVTLSCSPISGHRSVSWYQQTPGQGLQFLFEYFSETQRNKGNFPGRFSGRQFSNSRSEMNVSTLELGDSALYLCANSLVTGGAYEQYFGPGTRLTVT.

This clonotype was counted at least ten times. The gene calls are TRBV6-1 and TRBJ2-6; D remains ambiguous. The V and J ends lost 6 bases and 0 bases respectively, with 15 bases between them. This CDR3 has 17 amino acids. CDR1 is MNHNS, CDR2 SASEGT, per germline. In DNA form, the CDR3 reads TGTGCCAGCAGGAGTAAAGGTGTGCTCTCTGGGGCCAACGTCCTGACTTTC. Its translation is CASRSKGVLSGANVLTF.

This clonotype has a count of ten or more. The V gene is TRBV25-1, the J gene TRBJ1-5, with D perhaps matching TRBD1 (5 bases). V lost 6 bases to trimming and J lost 7 bases, with 10 bases between them. Germline CDR1 reads MGHDK; CDR2 reads SYGVNS. CDR3 size: 12 residues. The CDR3 spells CASRTGRQPQHF. In nucleotides, the CDR3 is TGTGCCAGCAGAACGGGGCGGCAGCCCCAGCATTTT.

This chain links TRBV20-1 with TRBJ2-7; 13 bases are shared with TRBD2. The CDR3 runs to 13 residues. The V gene's germline CDR1 is DFQATT and CDR2 SNEGSKA (reference sequence). The J segment lost 9 bases and the V segment lost 5 bases, leaving 7 bases of the junction unmatched. The CDR3 sequence is CSAPGTSGIRQYF. The CDR3 DNA sequence: TGCAGTGCTCCCGGGACTAGCGGGATCAGGCAGTACTTC.

V and J are TRBV7-2 and TRBJ2-3; a possible D gene is TRBD2 (5 bases). Looked up from germline, CDR1 is SGHTA and CDR2 is FQGNSA. CDR3 length: 18 residues. V gave up 0 bases and J gave up 0 bases, with 16 bases separating them. CDR3 sequence (DNA): TGTGCCAGCAGCTTAGCGCCTCCGGGCGGGCGGAGCACAGATACGCAGTATTTT. It translates to CASSLAPPGGRSTDTQYF. The full variable domain, in which reference TRBV7-2 and TRBJ2-3 provide the parts outside the CDR3, is GAGVSQSPSNKVTEKGKDVELRCDPISGHTALYWYRQSLGQGLEFLIYFQGNSAPDKSGLPSDRFSAERTGGSVSTLTIQRTQQEDSAVYLCASSLAPPGGRSTDTQYFGPGTRLTVL.

The genes are TRBV11-2 and TRBJ1-2, with 8 bases identical to TRBD1. This CDR3 is built from 15 residues. Germline lookup yields CDR1 SGHAT and CDR2 FQNNGV. J was trimmed by 0 bases and V by 0 bases; bases with no gene match: 0. The DNA for the CDR3 is TGTGCCAGCAGCTTAGAGACAGGGGCTAACTATGGCTACACCTTC. Translation: CASSLETGANYGYTF.

This clonotype came up many times. Germline and junction disagree at one end, which may indicate a read error. This sequence joins TRBV24-1 and TRBJ2-3; D is perhaps TRBD2 (6 bases). The V gene's germline CDR1 is KGHDR and CDR2 SFDVKD. The CDR3 covers 11 residues. Written as DNA, the CDR3 is TGTGCCACCAGTGATTTGGGGGACTGGAATTTT. Translating gives CATSDLGDWNF.

The gene calls are TRBV10-1 and TRBJ2-7, with 8 bases identical to TRBD2. J lost 4 bases, V lost 8 bases, and 16 bases had no gene match. Per germline, CDR1 WNHNN and CDR2 SYGVQD (reference sequence). This CDR3 region has 16 residues. CDR3 protein: CASPVVFAGGEYEQYF. CDR3 bases: TGCGCCAGCCCGGTGGTCTTTGCGGGAGGTGAATACGAGCAGTACTTC.

A few counts support this clonotype. The chain uses TRBV6-2 or TRBV6-3 and TRBJ2-1; 13 bases align to TRBD2. This CDR3 contains 12 residues. Germline V gives CDR1 MNHEY, CDR2 SVGEGT. With V trimmed by 9 bases and J by 8 bases, 1 base remained unmatched. The CDR3 DNA sequence: TGTGCCAGTACTAGCGGGAGGGATGAGCAGTTCTTC. It yields the protein CASTSGRDEQFF.

In the case of this clonotype: At one of its ends the junction is not consistent with the germline gene, which may arise from a read error. This chain joins TRBV13 and TRBJ1-1; the D is unclear. Germline V lookup: CDR1 PRHDT, CDR2 FYEKMQ (reference sequence). The CDR3 extends over 15 amino acids. CDR3 protein: CASSARGPGNTEAFF. For the CDR3, the DNA is TGTGCCAGCAGCGCGCGTGGGCCCGGTAACACTGAAGCTTTTTTT.

The chain combines TRBV6-1 with TRBJ2-7; D not certain. The closer fit of TRBJ2-5 to the DNA end suggests the J call may be wrong. CDR3 length: 13 amino acids. CDR1 is MNHNS and CDR2 is SASEGT in the germline V gene. As DNA, the CDR3 is TGTGCCAGCACGGTGCACCTCCAAGAGACCCAGTACTTC. This sequence encodes CASTVHLQETQYF.

This rearrangement joins TRBV12-3 or TRBV12-4 to TRBJ1-6; no clear D. The CDR3 is made up of 11 amino acids. V gave up 9 bases and J gave up 7 bases, with 7 bases separating them. CDR3 loop: CASRGNSPLHF. CDR3 nucleotides: TGTGCCAGTAGAGGGAATTCACCCCTCCACTTT.

This sequence joins TRBV19 and TRBJ1-5; D call uncertain. Germline V gene lookup returns CDR1 LNHDA and CDR2 SQIVND (reference sequence). V was clipped by 6 bases and J by 7 bases, with 10 bases between them. The CDR3 length is 12 residues. The chain's CDR3 is CASRTMKQPQHF. The CDR3 DNA reads TGTGCCAGTAGAACAATGAAGCAGCCCCAGCATTTT.